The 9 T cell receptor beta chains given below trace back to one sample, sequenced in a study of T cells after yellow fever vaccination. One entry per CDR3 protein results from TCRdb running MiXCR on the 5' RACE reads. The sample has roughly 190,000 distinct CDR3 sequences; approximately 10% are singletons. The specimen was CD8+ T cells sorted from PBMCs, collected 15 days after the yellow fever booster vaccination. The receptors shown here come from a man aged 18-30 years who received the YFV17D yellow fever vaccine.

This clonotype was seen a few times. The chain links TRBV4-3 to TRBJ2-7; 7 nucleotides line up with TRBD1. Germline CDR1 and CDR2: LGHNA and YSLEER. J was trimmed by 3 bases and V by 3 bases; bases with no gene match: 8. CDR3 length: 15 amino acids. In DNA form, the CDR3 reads TGCGCCAGCAGCCAGGGTCGGACAGGTTACTACGAGCAGTACTTC. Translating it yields CASSQGRTGYYEQYF.

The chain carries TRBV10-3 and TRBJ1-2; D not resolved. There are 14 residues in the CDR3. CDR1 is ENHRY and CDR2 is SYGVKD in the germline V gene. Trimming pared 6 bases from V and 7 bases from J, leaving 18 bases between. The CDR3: CAIRKDQEVTGYTF. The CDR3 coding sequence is TGTGCCATCAGAAAAGACCAAGAGGTAACTGGCTACACCTTC.

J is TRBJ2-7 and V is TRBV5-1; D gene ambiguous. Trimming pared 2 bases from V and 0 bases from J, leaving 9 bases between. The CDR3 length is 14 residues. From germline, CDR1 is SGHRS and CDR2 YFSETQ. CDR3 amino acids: CASSFSSGSYEQYV. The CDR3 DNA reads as TGCGCCAGCAGCTTCAGCTCCGGCTCCTACGAGCAGTACGTC.

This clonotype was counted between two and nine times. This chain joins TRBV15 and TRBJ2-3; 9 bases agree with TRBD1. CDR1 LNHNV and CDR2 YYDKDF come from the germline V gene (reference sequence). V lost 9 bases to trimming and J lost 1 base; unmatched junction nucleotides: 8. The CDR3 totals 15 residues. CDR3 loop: CATSRGDRGTDTQYF. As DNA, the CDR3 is TGTGCCACTTCACGTGGGGACAGGGGCACAGATACGCAGTATTTT. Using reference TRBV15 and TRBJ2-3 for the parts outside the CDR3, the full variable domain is DAMVIQNPRYQVTQFGKPVTLSCSQTLNHNVMYWYQQKSSQAPKLLFHYYDKDFNNEADTPDNFQSRRPNTSFCFLDIRSPGLGDTAMYLCATSRGDRGTDTQYFGPGTRLTVL.

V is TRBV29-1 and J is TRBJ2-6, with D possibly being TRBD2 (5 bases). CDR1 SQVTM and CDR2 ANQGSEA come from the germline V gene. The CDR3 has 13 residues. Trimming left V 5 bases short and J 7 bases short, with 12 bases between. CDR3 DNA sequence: TGCAGCGTTCCGGGGTTTGGCGCCAACGTCCTGACTTTC. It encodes CSVPGFGANVLTF. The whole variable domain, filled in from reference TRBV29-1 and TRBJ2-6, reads SAVISQKPSRDICQRGTSLTIQCQVDSQVTMMFWYRQQPGQSLTLIATANQGSEATYESGFVIDKFPISRPNLTFSTLTVSNMSPEDSSIYLCSVPGFGANVLTFGAGSRLTVL.

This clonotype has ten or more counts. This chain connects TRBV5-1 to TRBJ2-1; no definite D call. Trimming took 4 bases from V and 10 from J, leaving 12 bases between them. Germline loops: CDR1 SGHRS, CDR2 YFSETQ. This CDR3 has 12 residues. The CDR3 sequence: CASSRLAWEQFF. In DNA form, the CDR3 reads TGCGCCAGCAGCCGACTTGCGTGGGAGCAGTTCTTC.

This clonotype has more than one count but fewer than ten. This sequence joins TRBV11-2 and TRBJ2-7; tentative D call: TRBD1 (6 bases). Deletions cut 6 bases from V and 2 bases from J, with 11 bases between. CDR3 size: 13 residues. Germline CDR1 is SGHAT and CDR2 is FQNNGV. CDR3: CASSSDRTYEQYV. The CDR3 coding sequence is TGTGCCAGCAGTTCCGACAGGACCTACGAGCAGTACGTC.

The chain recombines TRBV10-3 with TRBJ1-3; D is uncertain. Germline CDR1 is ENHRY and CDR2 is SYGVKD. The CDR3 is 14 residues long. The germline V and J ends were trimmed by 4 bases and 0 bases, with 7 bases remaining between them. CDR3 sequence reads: CAISVASSGNTIYF. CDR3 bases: TGTGCCATCAGTGTCGCTAGCTCTGGAAACACCATATATTTT.

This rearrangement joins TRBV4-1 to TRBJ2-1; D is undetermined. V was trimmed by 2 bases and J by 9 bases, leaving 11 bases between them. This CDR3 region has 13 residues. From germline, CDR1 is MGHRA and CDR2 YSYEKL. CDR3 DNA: TGCGCCAGCAGCCAATTAACCTTGGGTGAGCAGTTCTTC. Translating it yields CASSQLTLGEQFF.